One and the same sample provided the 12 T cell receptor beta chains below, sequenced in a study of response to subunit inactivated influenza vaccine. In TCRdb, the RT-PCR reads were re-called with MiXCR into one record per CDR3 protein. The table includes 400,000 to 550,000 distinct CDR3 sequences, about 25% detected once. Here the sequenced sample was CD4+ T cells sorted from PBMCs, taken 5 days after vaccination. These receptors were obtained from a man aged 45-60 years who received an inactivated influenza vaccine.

This CDR3 is CASSLDDVGEKLFF. DNA for the CDR3: TGTGCCAGCAGCTTGGATGACGTCGGCGAAAAACTGTTTTTT. The V and J genes are TRBV7-9 and TRBJ1-4; unclear D gene. Looked up from germline, CDR1 is SEHNR and CDR2 is FQNEAQ (reference sequence). Trimming took 3 bases from V and 8 from J, leaving 13 bases between them. This CDR3 has 14 residues. The complete variable domain, with remaining parts taken from reference TRBV7-9 and TRBJ1-4, reads DTGVSQNPRHKITKRGQNVTFRCDPISEHNRLYWYRQTLGQGPEFLTYFQNEAQLEKSRLLSDRFSAERPKGSFSTLEIQRTEQGDSAMYLCASSLDDVGEKLFFGSGTQLSVL.

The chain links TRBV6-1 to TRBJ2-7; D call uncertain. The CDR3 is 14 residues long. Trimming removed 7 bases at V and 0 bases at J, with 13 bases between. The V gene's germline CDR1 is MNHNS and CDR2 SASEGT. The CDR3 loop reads CASTLSLNSYEQYF. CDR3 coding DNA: TGTGCCAGCACCTTGTCCCTTAACTCCTACGAGCAGTACTTC.

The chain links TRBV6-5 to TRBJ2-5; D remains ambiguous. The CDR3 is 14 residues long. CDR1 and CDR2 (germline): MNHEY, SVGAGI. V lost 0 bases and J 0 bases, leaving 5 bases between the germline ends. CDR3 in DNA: TGTGCCAGCAGTTACTCCCTGAACCAAGAGACCCAGTACTTC. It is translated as CASSYSLNQETQYF.

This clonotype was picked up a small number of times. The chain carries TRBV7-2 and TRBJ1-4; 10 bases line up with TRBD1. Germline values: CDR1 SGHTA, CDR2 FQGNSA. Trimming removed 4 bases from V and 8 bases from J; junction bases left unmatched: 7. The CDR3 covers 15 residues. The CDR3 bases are TGTGCCAGCAGCTGGGGGGACAGGGGTGAAGAAAAACTGTTTTTT. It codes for CASSWGDRGEEKLFF.

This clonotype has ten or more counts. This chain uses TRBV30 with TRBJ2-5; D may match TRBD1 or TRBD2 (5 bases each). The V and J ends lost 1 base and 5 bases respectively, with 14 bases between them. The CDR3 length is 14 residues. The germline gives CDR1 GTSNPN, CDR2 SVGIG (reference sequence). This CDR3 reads CAWSAGTPSETQYF. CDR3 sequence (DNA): TGTGCCTGGAGTGCCGGGACCCCCTCGGAGACCCAGTACTTC.

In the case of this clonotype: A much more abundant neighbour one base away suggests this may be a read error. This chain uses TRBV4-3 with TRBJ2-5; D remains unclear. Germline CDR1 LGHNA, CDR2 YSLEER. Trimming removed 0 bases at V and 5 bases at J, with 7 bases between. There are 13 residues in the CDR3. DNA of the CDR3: TGCGCCAGCAGCCAAGATATGGGGGAGACCCAGTACTTC. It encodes CASSQDMGETQYF.

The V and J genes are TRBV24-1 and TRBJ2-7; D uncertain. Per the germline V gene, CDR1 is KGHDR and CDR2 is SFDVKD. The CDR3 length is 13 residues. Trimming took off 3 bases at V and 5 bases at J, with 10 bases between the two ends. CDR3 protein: CATSDPSVNEQYF. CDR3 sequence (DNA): TGTGCCACCAGTGATCCCTCGGTTAACGAGCAGTACTTC.

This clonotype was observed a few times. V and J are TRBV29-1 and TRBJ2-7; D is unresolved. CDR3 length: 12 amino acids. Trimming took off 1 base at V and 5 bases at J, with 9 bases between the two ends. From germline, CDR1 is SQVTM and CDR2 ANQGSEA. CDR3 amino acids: CSVEVGGDEQYF. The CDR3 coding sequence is TGCAGCGTTGAAGTCGGCGGTGACGAGCAGTACTTC.

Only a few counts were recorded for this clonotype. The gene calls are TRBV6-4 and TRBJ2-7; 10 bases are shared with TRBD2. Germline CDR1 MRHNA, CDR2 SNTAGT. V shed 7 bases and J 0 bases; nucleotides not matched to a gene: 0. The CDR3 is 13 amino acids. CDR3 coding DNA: TGTGCCAGCATAGCGGGGGGCTCCTACGAGCAGTACTTC. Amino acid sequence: CASIAGGSYEQYF.

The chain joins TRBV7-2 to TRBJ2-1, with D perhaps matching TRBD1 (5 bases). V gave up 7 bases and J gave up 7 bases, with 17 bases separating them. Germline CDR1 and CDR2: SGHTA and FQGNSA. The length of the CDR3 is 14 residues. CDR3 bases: TGTGCCAGCAAACCAACACACTCAGGGAATGAGCAGTTCTTC. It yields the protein CASKPTHSGNEQFF.

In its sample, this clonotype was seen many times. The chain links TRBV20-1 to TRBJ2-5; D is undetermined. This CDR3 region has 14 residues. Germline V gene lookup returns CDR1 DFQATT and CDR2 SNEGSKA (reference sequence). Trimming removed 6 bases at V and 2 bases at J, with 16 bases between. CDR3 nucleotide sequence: TGCAGTGCGATTCTGTCTATGTATCAAGAGACCCAGTACTTC. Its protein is CSAILSMYQETQYF.

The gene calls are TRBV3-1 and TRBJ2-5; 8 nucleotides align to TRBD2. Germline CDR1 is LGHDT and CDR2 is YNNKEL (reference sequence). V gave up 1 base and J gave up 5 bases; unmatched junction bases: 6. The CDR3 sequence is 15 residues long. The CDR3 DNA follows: TGTGCCAGCAGCCAAGGCCGGGGGGGGCAGGAGACCCAGTACTTC. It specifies CASSQGRGGQETQYF.